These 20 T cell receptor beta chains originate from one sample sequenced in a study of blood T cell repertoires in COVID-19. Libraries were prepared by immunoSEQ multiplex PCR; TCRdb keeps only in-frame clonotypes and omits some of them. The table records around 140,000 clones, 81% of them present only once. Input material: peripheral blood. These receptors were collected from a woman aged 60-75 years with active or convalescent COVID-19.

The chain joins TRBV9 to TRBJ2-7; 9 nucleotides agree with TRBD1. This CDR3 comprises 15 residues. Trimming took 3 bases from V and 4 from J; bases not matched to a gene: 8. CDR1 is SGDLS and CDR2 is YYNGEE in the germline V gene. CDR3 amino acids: CASSAAQGAVYEQYF. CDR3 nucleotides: TGTGCCAGCAGCGCCGCACAGGGGGCAGTTTACGAGCAGTACTTC.

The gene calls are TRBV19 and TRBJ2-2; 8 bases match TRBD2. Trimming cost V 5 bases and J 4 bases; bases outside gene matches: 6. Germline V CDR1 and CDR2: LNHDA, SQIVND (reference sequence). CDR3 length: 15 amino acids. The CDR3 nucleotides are TGTGCCAGTAGTTTCCAGCGGGGGTCCACCGGGGAGCTGTTTTTT. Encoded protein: CASSFQRGSTGELFF.

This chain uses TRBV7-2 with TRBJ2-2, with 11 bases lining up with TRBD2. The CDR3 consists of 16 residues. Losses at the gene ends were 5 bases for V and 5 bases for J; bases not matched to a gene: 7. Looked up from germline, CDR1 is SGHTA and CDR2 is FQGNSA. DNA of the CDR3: TGTGCCAGCAGCCTTAGACTAGCGGGACGAACCGGGGAGCTGTTTTTT. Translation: CASSLRLAGRTGELFF.

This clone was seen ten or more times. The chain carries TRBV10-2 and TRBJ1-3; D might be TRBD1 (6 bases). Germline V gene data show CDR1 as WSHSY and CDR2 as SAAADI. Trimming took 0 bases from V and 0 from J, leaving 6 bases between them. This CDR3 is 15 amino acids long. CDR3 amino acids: CASSESGHSGNTIYF. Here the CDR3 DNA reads TGCGCCAGCAGTGAGTCGGGACACTCTGGAAACACCATATATTTT.

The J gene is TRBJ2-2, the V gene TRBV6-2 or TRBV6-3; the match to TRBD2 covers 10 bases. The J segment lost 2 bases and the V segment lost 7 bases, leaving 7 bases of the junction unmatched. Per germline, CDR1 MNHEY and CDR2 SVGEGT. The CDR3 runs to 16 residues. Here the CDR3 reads CASIPGLAVNTGELFF. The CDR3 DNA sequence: TGTGCCAGCATCCCCGGACTAGCGGTAAACACCGGGGAGCTGTTTTTT.

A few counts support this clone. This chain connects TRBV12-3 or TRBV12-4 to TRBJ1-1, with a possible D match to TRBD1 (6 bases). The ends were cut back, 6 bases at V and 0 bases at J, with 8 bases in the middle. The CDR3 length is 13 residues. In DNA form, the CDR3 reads TGTGCCAGCAGCCCAGGGGTGAACACTGAAGCTTTCTTT. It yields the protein CASSPGVNTEAFF.

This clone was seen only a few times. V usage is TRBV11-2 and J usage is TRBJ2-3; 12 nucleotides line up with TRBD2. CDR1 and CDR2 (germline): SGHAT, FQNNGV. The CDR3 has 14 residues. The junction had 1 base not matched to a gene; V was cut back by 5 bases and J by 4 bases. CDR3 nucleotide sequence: TGTGCCAGCAGCCTAGCGGGAGGGCCAGATACGCAGTATTTT. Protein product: CASSLAGGPDTQYF. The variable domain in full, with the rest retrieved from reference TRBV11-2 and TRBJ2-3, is EAGVAQSPRYKIIEKRQSVAFWCNPISGHATLYWYQQILGQGPKLLIQFQNNGVVDDSQLPKDRFSAERLKGVDSTLKIQPAKLEDSAVYLCASSLAGGPDTQYFGPGTRLTVL.

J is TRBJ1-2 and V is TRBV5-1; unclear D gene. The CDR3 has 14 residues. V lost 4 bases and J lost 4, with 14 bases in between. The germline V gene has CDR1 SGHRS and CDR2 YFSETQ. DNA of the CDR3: TGCGCCAGCAGCCCAGACTCCGTTCCCTATGGCTACACCTTC. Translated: CASSPDSVPYGYTF.

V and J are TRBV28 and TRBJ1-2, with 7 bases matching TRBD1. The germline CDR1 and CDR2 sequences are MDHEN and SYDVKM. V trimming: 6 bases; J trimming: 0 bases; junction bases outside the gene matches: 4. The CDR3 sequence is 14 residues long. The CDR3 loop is CASRQGRSNYGYTF. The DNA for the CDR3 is TGTGCCAGCAGACAGGGGAGGTCTAACTATGGCTACACCTTC.

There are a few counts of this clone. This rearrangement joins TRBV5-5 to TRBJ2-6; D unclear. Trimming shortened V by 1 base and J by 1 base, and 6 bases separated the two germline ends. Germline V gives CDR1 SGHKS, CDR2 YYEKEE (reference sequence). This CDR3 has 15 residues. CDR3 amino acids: CASSLSGSGANVLTF. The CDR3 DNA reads TGTGCCAGCAGCTTGTCGGGTTCTGGGGCCAACGTCCTGACTTTC.

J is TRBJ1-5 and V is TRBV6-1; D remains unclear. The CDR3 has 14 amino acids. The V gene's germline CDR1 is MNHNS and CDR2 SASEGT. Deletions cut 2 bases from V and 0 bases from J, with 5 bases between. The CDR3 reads CASSETSSNQPQHF. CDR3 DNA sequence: TGTGCCAGCAGTGAAACCAGTAGCAATCAGCCCCAGCATTTT.

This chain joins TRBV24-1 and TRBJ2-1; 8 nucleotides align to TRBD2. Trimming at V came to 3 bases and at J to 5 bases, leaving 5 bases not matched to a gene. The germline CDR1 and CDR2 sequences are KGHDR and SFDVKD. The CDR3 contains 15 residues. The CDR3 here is CATSDPGTSDNEQFF. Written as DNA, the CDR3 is TGTGCCACCAGTGATCCCGGGACTAGTGACAATGAGCAGTTCTTC.

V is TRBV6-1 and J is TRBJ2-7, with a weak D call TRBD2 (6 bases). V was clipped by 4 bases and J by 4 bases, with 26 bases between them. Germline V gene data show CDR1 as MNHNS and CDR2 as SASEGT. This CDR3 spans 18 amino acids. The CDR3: CASSVEGRGFYGAYEQYF. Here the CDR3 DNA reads TGTGCCAGCAGTGTCGAAGGACGGGGGTTTTATGGGGCATACGAGCAGTACTTC.

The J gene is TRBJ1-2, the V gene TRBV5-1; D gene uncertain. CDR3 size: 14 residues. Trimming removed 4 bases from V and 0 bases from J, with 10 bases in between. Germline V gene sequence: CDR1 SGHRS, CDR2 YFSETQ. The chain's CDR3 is CASSEGLTNYGYTF. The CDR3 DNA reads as TGCGCCAGCAGCGAGGGTCTGACTAACTATGGCTACACCTTC.

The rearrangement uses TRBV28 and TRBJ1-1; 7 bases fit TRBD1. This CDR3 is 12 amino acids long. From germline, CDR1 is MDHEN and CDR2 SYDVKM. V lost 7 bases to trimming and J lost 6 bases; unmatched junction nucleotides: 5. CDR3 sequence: CASTRQGSEAFF. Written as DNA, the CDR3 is TGTGCCAGCACCCGACAGGGTTCTGAAGCTTTCTTT.

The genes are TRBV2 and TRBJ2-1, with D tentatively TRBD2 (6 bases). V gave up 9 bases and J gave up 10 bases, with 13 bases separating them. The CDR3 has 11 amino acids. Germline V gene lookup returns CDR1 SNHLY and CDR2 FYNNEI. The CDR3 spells CASTSGGEQFF. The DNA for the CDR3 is TGTGCCAGTACTAGTGGGGGGGAGCAGTTCTTC.

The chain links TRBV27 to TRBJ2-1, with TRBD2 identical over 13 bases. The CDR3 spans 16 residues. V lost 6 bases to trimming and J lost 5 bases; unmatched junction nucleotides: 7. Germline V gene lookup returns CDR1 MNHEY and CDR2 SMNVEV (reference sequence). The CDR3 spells CASRKLGTSGNNEQFF. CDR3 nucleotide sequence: TGTGCCAGCAGAAAACTAGGGACTAGCGGGAACAATGAGCAGTTCTTC.

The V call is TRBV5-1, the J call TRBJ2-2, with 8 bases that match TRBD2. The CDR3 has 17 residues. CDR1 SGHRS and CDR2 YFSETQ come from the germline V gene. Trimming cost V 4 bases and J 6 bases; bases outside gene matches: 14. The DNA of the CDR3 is TGCGCCAGCAGCCCCTTCCTGGGAAGCGGGAGTTCCGGGGAGCTGTTTTTT. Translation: CASSPFLGSGSSGELFF.

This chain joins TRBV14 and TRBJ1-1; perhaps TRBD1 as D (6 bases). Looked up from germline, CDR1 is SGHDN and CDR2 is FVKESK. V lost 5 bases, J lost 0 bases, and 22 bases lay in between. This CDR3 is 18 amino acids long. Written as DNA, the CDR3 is TGTGCCAGCAGCTATCTCAGGGGAGACTCGGCGATGAACACTGAAGCTTTCTTT. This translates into CASSYLRGDSAMNTEAFF.

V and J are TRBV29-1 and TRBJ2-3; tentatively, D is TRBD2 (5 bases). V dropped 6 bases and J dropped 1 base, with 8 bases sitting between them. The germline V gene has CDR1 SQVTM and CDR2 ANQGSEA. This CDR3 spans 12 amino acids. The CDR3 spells CSVEDGTDTQYF. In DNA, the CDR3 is TGCAGCGTGGAGGATGGCACAGATACGCAGTATTTT.